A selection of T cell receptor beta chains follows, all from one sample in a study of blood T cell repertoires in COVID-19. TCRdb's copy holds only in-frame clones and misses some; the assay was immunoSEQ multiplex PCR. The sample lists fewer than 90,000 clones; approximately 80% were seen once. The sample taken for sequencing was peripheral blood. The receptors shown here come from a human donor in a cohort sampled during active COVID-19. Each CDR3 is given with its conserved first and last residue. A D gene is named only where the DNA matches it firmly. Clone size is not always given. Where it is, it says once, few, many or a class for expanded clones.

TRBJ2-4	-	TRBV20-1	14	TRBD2	CSASEREVRNIQYF	TGCAGTGCTAGTGAGCGGGAGGTCAGGAACATTCAGTACTTC
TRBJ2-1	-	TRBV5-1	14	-	CASSLAGRRDEQFF	TGCGCCAGCAGCTTGGCGGGAAGAAGGGATGAGCAGTTCTTC
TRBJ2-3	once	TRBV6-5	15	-	CASSYAGTSTDTQYF	TGTGCCAGCAGTTACGCGGGTACTAGCACAGATACGCAGTATTTT
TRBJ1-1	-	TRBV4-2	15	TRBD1	CASSQSRGRKTEAFF	TGTGCCAGCAGCCAAAGCAGGGGGCGCAAAACTGAAGCTTTCTTT
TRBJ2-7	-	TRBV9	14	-	CASSGGLLAYEQYF	TGTGCCAGCAGCGGCGGCCTGTTGGCCTACGAGCAGTACTTC
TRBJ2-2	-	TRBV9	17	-	CASSPRGWGRNTGELFF	TGTGCCAGCAGCCCCCGAGGATGGGGGCGGAACACCGGGGAGCTGTTTTTT
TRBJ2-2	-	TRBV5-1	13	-	CASSLARSGELFF	TGCGCCAGCAGCTTGGCACGCAGCGGGGAGCTGTTTTTT
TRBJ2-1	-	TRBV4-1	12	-	CASSQGAGKRFF	TGCGCCAGCAGCCAAGGGGCGGGCAAGCGGTTCTTC
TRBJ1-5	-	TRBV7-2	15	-	CASSREQGMGQPQHF	TGTGCCAGCAGCCGCGAACAGGGTATGGGTCAGCCCCAGCATTTT
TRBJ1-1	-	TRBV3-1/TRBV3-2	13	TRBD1	CASSQTGVTEAFF	TGTGCCAGCAGCCAAACAGGGGTAACTGAAGCTTTCTTT
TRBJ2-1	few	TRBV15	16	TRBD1	CATSRGRTGSFNEQFF	TGTGCCACCAGCAGAGGGAGGACAGGATCTTTCAATGAGCAGTTCTTC
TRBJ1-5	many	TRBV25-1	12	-	CASRRGNQPQHF	TGTGCCAGCAGGAGGGGCAATCAGCCCCAGCATTTT
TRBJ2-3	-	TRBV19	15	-	CASSIGAGNTDTQYF	TGTGCCAGTAGTATAGGGGCAGGGAATACAGATACGCAGTATTTT
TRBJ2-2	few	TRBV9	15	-	CASSVESSASGELFF	TGTGCCAGCAGCGTAGAGTCTAGCGCCTCCGGGGAGCTGTTTTTT
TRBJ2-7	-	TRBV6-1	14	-	CASSHTGNLYEQYF	TGTGCCAGCAGCCATACCGGGAACCTATACGAGCAGTACTTC
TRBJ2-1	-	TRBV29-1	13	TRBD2	CSETSGKYNEQFF	TGCAGCGAGACTAGCGGGAAATACAATGAGCAGTTCTTC